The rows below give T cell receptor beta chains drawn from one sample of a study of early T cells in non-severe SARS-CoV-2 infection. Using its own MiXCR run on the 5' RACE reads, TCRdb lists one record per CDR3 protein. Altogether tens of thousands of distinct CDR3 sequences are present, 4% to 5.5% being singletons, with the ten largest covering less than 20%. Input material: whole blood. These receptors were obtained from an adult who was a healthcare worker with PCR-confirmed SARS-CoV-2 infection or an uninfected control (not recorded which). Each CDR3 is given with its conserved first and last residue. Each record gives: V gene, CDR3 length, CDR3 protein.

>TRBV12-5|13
CASGLSEDNEQFF
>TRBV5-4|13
CASSPSREETQYF
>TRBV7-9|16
CASSPIEAFFGSPLHF
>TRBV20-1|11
CSAETRTAVTF
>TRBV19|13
CATGTSGANVLTF
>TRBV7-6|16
CASSKREGNTYNEQFF
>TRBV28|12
CASSFQNTEAFF
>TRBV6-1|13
CASREWATDTQYF
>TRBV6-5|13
CASSYSEVALLFF
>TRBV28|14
CASSLAPKNTEAFF
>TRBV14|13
CASSQRGVAEAFF
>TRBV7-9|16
CASSWDLAGVGNEQFF
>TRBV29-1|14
CSVPGGGKGDTQYF
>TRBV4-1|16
CASSQGPTGGSYEQYF
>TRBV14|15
CASSQRTGKNTEAFF
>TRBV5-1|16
CASSLRSMTQGYTQYF
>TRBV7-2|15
CASSSRGTIGNTIYF
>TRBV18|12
CASSPRSFEQYF
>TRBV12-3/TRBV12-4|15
CASSFGQTSTDTQYF
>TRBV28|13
CASSDRGNQPQHF
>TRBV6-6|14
CASSYAGQGAEAFF
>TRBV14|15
CASSHPGQGAEKLFF
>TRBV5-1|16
CASSLEPPSNTGELFF
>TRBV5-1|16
CASSDGKTGPTGEQYF
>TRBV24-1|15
CATSERRATTDTQYF
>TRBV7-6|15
CASSREGDRVDEQYF